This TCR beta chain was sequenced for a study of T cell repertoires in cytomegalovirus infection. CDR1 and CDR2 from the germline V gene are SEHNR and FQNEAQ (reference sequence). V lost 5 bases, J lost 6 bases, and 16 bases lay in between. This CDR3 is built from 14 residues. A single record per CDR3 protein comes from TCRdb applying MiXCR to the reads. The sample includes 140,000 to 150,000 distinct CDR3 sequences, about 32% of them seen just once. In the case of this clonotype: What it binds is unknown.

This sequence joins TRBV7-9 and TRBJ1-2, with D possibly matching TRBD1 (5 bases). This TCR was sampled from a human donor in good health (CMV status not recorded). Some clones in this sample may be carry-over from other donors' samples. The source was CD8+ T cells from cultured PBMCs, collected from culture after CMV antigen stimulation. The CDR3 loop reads CASSLGTDHDGYTF. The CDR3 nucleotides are TGTGCCAGCAGCCTAGGGACGGACCACGATGGCTACACCTTC.